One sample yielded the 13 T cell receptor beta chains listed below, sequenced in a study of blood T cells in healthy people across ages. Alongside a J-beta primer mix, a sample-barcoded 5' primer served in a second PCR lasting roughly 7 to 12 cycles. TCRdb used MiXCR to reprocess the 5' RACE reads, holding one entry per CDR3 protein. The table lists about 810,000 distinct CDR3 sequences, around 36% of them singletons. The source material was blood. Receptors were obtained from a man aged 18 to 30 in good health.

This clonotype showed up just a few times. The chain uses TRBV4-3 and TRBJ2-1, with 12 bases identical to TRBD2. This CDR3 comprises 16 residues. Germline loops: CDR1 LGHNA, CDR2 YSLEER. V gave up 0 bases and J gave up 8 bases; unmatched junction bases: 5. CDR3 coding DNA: TGCGCCAGCAGCCAAGAGCTAGCGGGGGGGCGGGATGAGCAGTTCTTC. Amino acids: CASSQELAGGRDEQFF.

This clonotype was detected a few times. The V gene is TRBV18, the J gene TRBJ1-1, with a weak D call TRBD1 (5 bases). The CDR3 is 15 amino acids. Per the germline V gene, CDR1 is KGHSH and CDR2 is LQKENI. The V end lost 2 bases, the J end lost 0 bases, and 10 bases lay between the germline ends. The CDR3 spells CASSPTGGMNTEAFF. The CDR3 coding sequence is TGTGCCAGCTCACCAACGGGGGGAATGAACACTGAAGCTTTCTTT.

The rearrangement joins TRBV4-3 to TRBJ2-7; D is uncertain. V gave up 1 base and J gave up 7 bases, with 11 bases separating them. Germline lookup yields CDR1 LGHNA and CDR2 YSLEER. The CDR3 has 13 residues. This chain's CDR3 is CASSQGEGHEQYF. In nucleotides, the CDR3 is TGCGCCAGCAGCCAAGGGGAAGGGCATGAGCAGTACTTC.

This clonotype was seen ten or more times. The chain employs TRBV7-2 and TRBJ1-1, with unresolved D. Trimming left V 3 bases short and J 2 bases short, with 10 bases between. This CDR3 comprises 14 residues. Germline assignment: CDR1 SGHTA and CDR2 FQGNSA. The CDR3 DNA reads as TGTGCCAGCAGCTTCACGGCAGGAAACACTGAAGCTTTCTTT. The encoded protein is CASSFTAGNTEAFF.

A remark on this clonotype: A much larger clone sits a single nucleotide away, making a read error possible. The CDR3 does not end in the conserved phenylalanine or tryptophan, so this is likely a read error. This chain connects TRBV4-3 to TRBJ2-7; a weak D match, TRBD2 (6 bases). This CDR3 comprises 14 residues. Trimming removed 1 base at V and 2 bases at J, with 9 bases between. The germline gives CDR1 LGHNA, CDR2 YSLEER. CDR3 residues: CASSQVRTTYEQYI. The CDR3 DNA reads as TGCGCCAGCAGCCAAGTCCGGACTACCTACGAGCAGTACATC.

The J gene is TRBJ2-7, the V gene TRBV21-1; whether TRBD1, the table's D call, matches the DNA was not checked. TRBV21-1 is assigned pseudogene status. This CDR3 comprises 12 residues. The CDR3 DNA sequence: TGTGCCTCCCGAGGGGGGGTTTACGAGCAGTACTTC. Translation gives CASRGGVYEQYF.

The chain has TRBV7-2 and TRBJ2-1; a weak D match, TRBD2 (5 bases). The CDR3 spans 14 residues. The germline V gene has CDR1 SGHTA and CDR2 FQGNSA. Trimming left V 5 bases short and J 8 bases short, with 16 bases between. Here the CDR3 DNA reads TGTGCCAGCAGCCCGGCGGCGCTTAGCGATGAGCAGTTCTTC. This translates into CASSPAALSDEQFF.

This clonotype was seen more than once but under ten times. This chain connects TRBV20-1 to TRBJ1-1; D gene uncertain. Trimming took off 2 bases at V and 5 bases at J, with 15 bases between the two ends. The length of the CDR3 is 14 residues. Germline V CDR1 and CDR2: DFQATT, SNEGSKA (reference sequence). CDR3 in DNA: TGCAGTGCTAGACTGGTGTCGTCGCAGACTGAAGCTTTCTTT. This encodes CSARLVSSQTEAFF.

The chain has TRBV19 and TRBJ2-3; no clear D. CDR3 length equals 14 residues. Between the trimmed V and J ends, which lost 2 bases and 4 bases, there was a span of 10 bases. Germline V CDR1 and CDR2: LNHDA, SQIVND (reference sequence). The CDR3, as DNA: TGTGCCAGTAGTATACGGCACTCATCAGATACGCAGTATTTT. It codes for CASSIRHSSDTQYF.

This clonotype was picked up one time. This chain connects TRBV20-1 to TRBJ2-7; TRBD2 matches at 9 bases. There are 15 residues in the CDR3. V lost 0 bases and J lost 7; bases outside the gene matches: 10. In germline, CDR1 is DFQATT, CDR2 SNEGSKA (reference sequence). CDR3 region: CSAREWLAGSGEQYF. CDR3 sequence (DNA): TGCAGTGCTAGAGAATGGCTAGCGGGGTCCGGGGAGCAGTACTTC.

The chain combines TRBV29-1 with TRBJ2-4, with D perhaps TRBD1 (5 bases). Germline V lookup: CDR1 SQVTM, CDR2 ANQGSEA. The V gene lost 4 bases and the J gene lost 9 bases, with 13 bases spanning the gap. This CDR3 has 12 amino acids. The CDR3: CSVVPGQGIQYF. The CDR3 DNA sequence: TGCAGCGTTGTTCCAGGGCAAGGCATTCAGTACTTC.

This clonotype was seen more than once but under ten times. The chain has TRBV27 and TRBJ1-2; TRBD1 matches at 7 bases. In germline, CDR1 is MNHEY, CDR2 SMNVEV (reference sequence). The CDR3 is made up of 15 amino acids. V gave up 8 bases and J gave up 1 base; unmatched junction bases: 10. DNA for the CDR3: TGTGCCAGCGGTTATACCGACAGGGATAACTATGGCTACACCTTC. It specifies CASGYTDRDNYGYTF.

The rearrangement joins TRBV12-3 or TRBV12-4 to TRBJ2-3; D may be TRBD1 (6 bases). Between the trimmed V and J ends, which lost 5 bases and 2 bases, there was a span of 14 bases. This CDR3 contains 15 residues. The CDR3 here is CASSRGTPHTDTQYF. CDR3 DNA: TGTGCCAGCAGTCGAGGGACACCTCACACAGATACGCAGTATTTT.